This T cell receptor (beta chain) was recorded in a study of T cell repertoires in cytomegalovirus infection. Study-wide background: Public TCR beta signatures indicated both CMV infection and matching HLA type. General observations from the study: What dominated the ex vivo response were HLA-C-restricted CMV-specific TCR beta clonotypes. Based on cumulative public TCR beta family frequency, carriers of CMV plus the relevant HLA were identified.

TCRdb analysed the reads with MiXCR anew, one entry per CDR3 protein. The table shows about 920,000 distinct CDR3 sequences, with roughly 31% occurring only once. This CDR3 is built from 15 residues. Germline V gives CDR1 LGHNA, CDR2 YSLEER. Worth noting for this clonotype: Antigen unknown. A much more abundant neighbour one base away suggests this may be a read error.

The sequence derives from a human donor in good health (CMV status not recorded). Some clones in this sample may be carry-over from other donors' samples. The sequences come from cultured CD8+ T cells from PBMCs, collected from culture after CMV antigen stimulation. V is TRBV4-3 and J is TRBJ1-1; TRBD1 matches at 8 bases. CDR3 loop: CASCQDGQGWTEAFF. CDR3 sequence (DNA): TGCGCCAGCTGCCAAGACGGACAGGGATGGACTGAAGCTTTCTTT.